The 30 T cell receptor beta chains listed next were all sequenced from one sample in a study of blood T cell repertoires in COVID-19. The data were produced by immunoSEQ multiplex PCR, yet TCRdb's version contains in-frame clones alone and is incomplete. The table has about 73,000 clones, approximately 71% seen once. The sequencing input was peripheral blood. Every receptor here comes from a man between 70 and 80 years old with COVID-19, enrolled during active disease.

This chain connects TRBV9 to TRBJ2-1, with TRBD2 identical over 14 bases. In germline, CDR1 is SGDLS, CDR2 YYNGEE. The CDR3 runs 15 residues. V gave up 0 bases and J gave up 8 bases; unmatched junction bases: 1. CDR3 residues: CASSVVGLAGDEQFF. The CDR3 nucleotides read TGTGCCAGCAGCGTAGTGGGACTAGCGGGAGATGAGCAGTTCTTC.

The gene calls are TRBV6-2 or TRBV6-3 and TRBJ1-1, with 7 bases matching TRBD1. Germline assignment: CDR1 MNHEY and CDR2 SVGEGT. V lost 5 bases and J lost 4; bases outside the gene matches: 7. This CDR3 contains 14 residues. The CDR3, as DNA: TGTGCCAGCAGTCTGTCACAGGGGCCCACTGAAGCTTTCTTT. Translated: CASSLSQGPTEAFF.

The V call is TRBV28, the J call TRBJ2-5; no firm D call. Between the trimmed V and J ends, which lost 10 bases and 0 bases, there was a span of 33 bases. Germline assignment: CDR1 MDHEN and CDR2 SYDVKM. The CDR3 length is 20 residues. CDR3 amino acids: CATQTSPAVLVKNYQETQYF. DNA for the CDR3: TGTGCCACCCAAACCTCCCCTGCGGTTCTCGTGAAAAATTACCAAGAGACCCAGTACTTC.

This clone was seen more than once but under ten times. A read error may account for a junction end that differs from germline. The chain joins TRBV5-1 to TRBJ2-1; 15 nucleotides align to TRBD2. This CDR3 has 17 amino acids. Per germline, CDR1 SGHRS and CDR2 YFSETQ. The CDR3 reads CASSPGLAGGPYNEQFF. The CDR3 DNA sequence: TGCGCCAGCAGCCCCGGACTAGCGGGAGGGCCCTATAATGAGCAGTTCTTC.

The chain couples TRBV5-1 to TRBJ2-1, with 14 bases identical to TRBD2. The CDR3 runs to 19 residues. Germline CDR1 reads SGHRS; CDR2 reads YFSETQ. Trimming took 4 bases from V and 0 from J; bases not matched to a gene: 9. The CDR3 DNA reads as TGCGCCAGCAGCCCCGGGACTAGCGGGAGCCTGAGCTCCTACAATGAGCAGTTCTTC. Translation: CASSPGTSGSLSSYNEQFF.

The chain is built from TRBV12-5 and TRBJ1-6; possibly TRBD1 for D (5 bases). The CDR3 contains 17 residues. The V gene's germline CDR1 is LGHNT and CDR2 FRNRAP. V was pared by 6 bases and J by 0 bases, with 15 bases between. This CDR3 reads CASGVRDPSSYNSPLHF. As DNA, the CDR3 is TGTGCTAGTGGCGTGCGGGACCCGAGCTCCTATAATTCACCCCTCCACTTT. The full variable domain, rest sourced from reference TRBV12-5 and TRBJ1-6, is DARVTQTPRHKVTEMGQEVTMRCQPILGHNTVFWYRQTMMQGLELLAYFRNRAPLDDSGMPKDRFSAEMPDATLATLKIQPSEPRDSAVYFCASGVRDPSSYNSPLHFGNGTRLTVT.

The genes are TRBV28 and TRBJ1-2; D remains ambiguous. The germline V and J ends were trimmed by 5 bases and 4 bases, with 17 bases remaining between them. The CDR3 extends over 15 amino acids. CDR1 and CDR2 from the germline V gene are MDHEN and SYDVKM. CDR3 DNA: TGTGCCAGCAGTCTTCCCGGGAGTCCCATCTATGGCTACACCTTC. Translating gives CASSLPGSPIYGYTF.

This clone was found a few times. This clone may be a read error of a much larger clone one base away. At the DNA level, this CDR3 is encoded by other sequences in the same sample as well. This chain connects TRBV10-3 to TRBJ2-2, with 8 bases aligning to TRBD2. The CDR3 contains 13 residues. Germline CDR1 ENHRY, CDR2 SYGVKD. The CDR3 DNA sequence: TGTCCCATCACCGGGGGGGCATCGGGGGAGCTGTTTTTT. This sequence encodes CPITGGASGELFF.

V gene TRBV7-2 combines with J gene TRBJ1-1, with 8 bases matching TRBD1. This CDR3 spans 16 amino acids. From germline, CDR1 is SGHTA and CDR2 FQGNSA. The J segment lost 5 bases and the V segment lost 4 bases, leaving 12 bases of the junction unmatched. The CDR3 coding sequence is TGTGCCAGCAGCTCCCGACAGGGGACGGGTGGGACTGAAGCTTTCTTT. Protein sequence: CASSSRQGTGGTEAFF.

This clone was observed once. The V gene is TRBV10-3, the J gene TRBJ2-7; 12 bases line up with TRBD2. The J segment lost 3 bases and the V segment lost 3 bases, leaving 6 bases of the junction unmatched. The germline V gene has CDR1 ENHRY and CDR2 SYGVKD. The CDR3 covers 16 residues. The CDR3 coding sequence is TGTGCCATCAGTGATTCCGGGACTAGCGGGTTCTACGAGCAGTACTTC. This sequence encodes CAISDSGTSGFYEQYF.

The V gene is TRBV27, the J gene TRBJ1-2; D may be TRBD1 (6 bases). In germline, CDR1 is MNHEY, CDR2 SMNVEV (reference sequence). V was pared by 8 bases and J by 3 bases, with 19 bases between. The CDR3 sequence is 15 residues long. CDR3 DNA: TGTGCCAGCCGCTGGGGAGGGAAGGGGGACTATGGCTACACCTTC. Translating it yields CASRWGGKGDYGYTF.

CDR3 in DNA: TGTGCCACATATGGACAGGGAGGGGCCTACGAGCAGTACTTC. Translation gives CATYGQGGAYEQYF. The V call is TRBV28, the J call TRBJ2-7, with D possibly being TRBD1 (8 bases). The germline CDR1 and CDR2 sequences are MDHEN and SYDVKM. The CDR3 totals 14 residues. V was shortened by 10 bases and J by 2 bases, with 18 bases between the two germline ends.

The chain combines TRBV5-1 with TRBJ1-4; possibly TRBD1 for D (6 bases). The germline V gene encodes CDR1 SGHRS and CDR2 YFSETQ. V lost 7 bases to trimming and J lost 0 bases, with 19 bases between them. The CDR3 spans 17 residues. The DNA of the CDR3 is TGCGCCAGCTCGGGACAACCCAGACGTACAACTAATGAAAAACTGTTTTTT. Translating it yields CASSGQPRRTTNEKLFF.

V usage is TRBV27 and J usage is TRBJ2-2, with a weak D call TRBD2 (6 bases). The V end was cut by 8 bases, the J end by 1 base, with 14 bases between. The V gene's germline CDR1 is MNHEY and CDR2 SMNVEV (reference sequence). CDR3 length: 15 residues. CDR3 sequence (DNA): TGTGCCAGCCAGTTCGCAGCGGGGAACACCGGGGAGCTGTTTTTT. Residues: CASQFAAGNTGELFF.

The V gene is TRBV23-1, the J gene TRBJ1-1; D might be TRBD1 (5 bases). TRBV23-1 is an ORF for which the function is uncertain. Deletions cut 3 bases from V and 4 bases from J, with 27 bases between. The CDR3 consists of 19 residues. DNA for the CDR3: TGCGCCAGCAGTCAGTTCGAGTGGTCGGCAGGGATCACGTCCACTGAAGCTTTCTTT. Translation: CASSQFEWSAGITSTEAFF.

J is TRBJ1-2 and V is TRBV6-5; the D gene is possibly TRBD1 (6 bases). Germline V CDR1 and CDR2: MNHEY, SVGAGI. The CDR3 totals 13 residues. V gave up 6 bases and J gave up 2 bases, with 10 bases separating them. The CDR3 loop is CASSRDKNYGYTF. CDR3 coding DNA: TGTGCCAGCAGCCGGGACAAGAACTATGGCTACACCTTC.

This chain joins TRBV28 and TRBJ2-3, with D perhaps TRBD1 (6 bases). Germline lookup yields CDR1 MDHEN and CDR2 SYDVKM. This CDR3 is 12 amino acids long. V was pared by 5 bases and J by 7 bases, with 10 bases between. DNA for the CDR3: TGTGCCAGCAGTACAGGGTTAAATACGCAGTATTTT. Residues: CASSTGLNTQYF.

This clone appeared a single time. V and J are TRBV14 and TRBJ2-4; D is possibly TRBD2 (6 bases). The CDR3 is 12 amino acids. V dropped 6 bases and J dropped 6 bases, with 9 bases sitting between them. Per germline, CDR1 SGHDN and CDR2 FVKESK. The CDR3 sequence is CASSPRGNIQYF. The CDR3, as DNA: TGTGCCAGCAGTCCGCGGGGAAACATTCAGTACTTC.

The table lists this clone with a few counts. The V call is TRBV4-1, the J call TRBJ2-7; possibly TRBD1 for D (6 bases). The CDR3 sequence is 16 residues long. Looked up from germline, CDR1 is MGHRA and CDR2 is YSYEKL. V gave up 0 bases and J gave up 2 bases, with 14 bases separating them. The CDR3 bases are TGCGCCAGCAGCCAAGAGAGGGGACATCGTGCCTACGAGCAGTACTTC. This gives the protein CASSQERGHRAYEQYF.

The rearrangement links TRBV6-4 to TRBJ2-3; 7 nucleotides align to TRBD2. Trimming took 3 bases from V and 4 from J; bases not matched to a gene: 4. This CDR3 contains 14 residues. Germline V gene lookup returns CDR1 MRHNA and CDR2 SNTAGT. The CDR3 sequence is CASSEGGGADTQYF. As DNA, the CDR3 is TGTGCCAGCAGTGAGGGGGGGGGAGCAGATACGCAGTATTTT.

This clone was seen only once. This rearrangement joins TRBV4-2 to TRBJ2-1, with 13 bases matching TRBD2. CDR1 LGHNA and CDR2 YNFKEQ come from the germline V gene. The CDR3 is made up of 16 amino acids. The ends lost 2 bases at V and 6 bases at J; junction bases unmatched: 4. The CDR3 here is CASSQPTSGRANEQFF. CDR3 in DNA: TGTGCCAGCAGCCAACCTACTAGCGGGAGGGCCAATGAGCAGTTCTTC.

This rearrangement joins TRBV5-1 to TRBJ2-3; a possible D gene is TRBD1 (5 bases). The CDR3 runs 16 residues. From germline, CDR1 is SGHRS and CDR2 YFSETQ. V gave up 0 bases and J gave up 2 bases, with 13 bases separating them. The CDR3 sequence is CASSLAAWGNTDTQYF. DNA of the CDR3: TGCGCCAGCAGCTTGGCGGCTTGGGGCAACACAGATACGCAGTATTTT.

The CDR3 here is CASSFGHLRNYGYTF. The CDR3 DNA reads TGTGCCAGCAGCTTTGGACATTTAAGGAACTATGGCTACACCTTC. The chain carries TRBV12-1 and TRBJ1-2; the table's D gene call, TRBD1, was not cross checked with the DNA. TRBV12-1 is designated a pseudogene. This CDR3 is 15 amino acids long.

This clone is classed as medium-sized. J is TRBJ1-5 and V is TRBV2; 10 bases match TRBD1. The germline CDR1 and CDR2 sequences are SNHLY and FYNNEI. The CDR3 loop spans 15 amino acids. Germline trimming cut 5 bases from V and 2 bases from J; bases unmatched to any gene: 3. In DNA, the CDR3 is TGTGCCAGCAGTCTCGGGACAGGGGGCAATCAGCCCCAGCATTTT. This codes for CASSLGTGGNQPQHF.

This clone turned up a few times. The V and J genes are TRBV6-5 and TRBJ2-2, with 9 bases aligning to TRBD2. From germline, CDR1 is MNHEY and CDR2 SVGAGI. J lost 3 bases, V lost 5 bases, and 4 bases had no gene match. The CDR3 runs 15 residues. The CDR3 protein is CASSPRLADTGELFF. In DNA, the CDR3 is TGTGCCAGCAGTCCCAGACTAGCGGACACCGGGGAGCTGTTTTTT.

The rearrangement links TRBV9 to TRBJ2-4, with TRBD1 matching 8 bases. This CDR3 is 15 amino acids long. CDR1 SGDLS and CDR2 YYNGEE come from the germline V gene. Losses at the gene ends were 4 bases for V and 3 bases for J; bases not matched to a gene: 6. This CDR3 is CASSLGQGGKNIQYF. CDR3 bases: TGTGCCAGCAGCCTCGGACAGGGTGGCAAAAACATTCAGTACTTC.

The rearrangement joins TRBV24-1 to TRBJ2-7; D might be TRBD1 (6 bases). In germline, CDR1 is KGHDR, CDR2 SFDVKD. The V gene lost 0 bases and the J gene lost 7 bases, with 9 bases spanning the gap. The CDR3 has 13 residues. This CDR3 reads CATSDLGGQEQYF. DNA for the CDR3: TGTGCCACCAGTGATTTGGGGGGCCAAGAGCAGTACTTC.

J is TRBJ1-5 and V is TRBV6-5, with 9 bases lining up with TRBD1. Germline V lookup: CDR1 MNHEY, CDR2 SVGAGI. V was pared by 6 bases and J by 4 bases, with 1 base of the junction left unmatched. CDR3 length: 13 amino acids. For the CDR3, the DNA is TGTGCCAGCAGAGGGACAGGGAATCAGCCCCAGCATTTT. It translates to CASRGTGNQPQHF.

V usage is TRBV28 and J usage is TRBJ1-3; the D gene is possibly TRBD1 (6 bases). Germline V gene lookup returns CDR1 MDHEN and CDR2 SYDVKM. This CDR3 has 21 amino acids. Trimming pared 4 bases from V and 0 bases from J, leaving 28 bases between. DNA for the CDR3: TGTGCCAGCAGTTCCCCCCCAGGTGGACAGAGGACGGCTTACTCTGGAAACACCATATATTTT. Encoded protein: CASSSPPGGQRTAYSGNTIYF.

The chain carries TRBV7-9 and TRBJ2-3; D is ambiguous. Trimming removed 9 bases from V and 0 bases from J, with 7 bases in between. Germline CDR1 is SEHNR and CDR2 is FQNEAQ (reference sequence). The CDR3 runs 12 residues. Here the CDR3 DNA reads TGTGCCAGGGCAGATAGCACAGATACGCAGTATTTT. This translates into CARADSTDTQYF. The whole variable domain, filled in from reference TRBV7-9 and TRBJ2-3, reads DTGVSQNPRHKITKRGQNVTFRCDPISEHNRLYWYRQTLGQGPEFLTYFQNEAQLEKSRLLSDRFSAERPKGSFSTLEIQRTEQGDSAMYLCARADSTDTQYFGPGTRLTVL.